This T cell receptor beta chain was sequenced in a study of beta chain features in type 1 diabetes. Across the whole study: The samples had approximately 110 million sorted cells examined in all. The study's findings and limits: Researchers report that Type 1 diabetes patients had moderately but significantly shorter TCRB CDR3s across all four CD4+ subsets. Fewer junction insertions and more nucleotide deletions appeared in type 1 diabetes patients. Any HLA effect on TCRB rearrangement was left unresolved by small sub-analyses.

Deletions cut 5 bases from V and 3 bases from J, with 7 bases between. Germline values: CDR1 MDHEN, CDR2 SYDVKM. This CDR3 has 12 residues. With respect to this clone: The target antigen is unknown.

The authors reverse transcribed all of the isolated RNA, so sequencing captured expressed TCRB transcripts. The repertoire was sequenced with immunoSEQ multiplex PCR; TCRdb's copy has only in-frame clones and lacks some. Here the sample spans 300,000 to 450,000 clones, roughly 13% being singletons. The V and J genes are TRBV28 and TRBJ1-1; D perhaps matches TRBD1 (6 bases). The sample taken for sequencing was naive CD4+ T cells from blood. The TCR was taken from a woman aged 18 to 35 with type 1 diabetes. The CDR3 DNA is TGTGCCAGCAGTAGGGGGTACACTGAAGCTTTCTTT. Protein product: CASSRGYTEAFF. The full variable domain, in which reference TRBV28 and TRBJ1-1 provide the parts outside the CDR3, is DVKVTQSSRYLVKRTGEKVFLECVQDMDHENMFWYRQDPGLGLRLIYFSYDVKMKEKGDIPEGYSVSREKKERFSLILESASTNQTSMYLCASSRGYTEAFFGQGTRLTVV.